This T cell receptor (beta chain) was profiled in a study of cytomegalovirus exposure and HLA in healthy donors. Background on the study: The roughly 130 validation repertoires used the same platform as the approximately 620 first-cohort repertoires (as reported by a later analysis).

Study results and caveats: Some TCR beta chains (164 of them) were listed as cytomegalovirus-associated. Reported performance of the classifier showed diagnosis of cytomegalovirus status with high specificity and sensitivity. Most TCR sequences were rare, but some public TCRs occurred in many donors.

As regards this clone: Its antigen is not known.

Germline V gene lookup returns CDR1 SGHVS and CDR2 FNYEAQ. There are 17 residues in the CDR3. V trimming: 5 bases; J trimming: 7 bases; junction bases outside the gene matches: 16. Profiled with immunoSEQ multiplex PCR; TCRdb holds only in-frame clones, not every one. The profile shows fewer than 55,000 clones, almost 95% of them singletons. The source material was PBMCs. The TCR originated in a man aged 18 to 30 in good health and CMV-seronegative. This chain uses TRBV7-6 with TRBJ2-1, with 8 bases aligning to TRBD2. Here the CDR3 reads CASSPTLVGRAGNEQFF. CDR3 in DNA: TGTGCCAGCAGCCCGACCCTTGTCGGGAGGGCCGGAAATGAGCAGTTCTTC.